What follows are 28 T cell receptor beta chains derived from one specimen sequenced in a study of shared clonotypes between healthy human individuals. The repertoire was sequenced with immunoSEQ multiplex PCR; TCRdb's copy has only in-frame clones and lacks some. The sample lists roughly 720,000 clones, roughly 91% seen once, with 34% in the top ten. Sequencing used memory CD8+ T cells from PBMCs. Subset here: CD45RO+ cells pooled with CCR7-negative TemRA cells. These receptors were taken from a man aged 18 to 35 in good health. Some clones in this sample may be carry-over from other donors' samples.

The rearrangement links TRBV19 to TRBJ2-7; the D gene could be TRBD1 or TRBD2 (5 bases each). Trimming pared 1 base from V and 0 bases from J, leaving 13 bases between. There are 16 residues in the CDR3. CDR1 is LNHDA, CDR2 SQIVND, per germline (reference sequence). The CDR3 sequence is CASSIVSGTSSYEQYF. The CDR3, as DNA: TGTGCCAGTAGTATAGTCTCGGGGACGAGCTCCTACGAGCAGTACTTC.

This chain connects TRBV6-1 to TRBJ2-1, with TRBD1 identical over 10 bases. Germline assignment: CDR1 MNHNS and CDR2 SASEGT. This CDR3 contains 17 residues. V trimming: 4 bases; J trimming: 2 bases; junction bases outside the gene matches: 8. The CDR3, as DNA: TGTGCCAGCAGTGTACTCTCGGGACAGGGGACCTACAATGAGCAGTTCTTC. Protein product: CASSVLSGQGTYNEQFF.

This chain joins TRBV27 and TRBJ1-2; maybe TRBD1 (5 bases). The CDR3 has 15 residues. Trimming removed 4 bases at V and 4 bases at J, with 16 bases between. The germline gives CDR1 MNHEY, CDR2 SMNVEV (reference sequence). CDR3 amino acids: CASSSRGGSFYGYTF. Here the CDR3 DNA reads TGTGCCAGCAGTTCGAGGGGCGGGTCTTTCTATGGCTACACCTTC.

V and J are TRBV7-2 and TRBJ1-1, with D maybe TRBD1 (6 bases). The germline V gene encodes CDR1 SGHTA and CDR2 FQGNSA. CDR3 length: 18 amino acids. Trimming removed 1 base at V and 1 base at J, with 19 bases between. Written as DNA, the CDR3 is TGTGCCAGCAGCTTAGGAATCCCCTCAGGGGTTAGGAACACTGAAGCTTTCTTT. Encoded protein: CASSLGIPSGVRNTEAFF. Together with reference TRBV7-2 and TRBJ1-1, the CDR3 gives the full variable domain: GAGVSQSPSNKVTEKGKDVELRCDPISGHTALYWYRQSLGQGLEFLIYFQGNSAPDKSGLPSDRFSAERTGGSVSTLTIQRTQQEDSAVYLCASSLGIPSGVRNTEAFFGQGTRLTVV.

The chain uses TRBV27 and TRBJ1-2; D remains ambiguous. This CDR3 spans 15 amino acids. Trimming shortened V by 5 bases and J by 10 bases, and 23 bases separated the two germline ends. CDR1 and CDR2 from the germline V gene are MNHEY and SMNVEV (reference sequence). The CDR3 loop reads CASSPTPPLAAVYTF. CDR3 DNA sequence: TGTGCCAGCAGTCCCACCCCCCCCCTTGCAGCGGTCTACACCTTC.

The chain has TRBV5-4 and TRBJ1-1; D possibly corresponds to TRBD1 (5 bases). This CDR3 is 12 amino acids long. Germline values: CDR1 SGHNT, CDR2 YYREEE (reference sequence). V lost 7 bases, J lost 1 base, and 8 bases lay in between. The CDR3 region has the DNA TGTGCCAGCTTCGGGGCGAACACTGAAGCTTTCTTT. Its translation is CASFGANTEAFF.

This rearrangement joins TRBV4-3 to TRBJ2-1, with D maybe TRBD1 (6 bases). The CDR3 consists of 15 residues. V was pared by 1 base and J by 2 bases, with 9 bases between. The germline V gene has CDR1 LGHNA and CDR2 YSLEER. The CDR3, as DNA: TGCGCCAGCAGCCAAGGGGGGCCAGCCTACAATGAGCAGTTCTTC. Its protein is CASSQGGPAYNEQFF.

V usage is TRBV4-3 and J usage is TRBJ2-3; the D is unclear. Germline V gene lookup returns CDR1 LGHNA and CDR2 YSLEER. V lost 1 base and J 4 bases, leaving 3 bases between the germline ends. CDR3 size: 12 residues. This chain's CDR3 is CASSQGADTQYF. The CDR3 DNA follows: TGCGCCAGCAGCCAAGGGGCAGATACGCAGTATTTT.

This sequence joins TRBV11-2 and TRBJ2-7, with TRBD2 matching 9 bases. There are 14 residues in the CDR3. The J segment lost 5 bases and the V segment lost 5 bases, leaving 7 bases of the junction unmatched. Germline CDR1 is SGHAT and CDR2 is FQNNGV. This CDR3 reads CASSPGLAGNEQYF. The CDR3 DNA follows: TGTGCCAGCAGCCCCGGTCTAGCGGGAAACGAGCAGTACTTC.

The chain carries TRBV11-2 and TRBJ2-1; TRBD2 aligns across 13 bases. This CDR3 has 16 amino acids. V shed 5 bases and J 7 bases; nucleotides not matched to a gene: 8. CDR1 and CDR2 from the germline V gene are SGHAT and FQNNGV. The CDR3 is CASSHGLAGVLNEQFF. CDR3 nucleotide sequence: TGTGCCAGCAGCCACGGACTAGCGGGAGTTTTGAATGAGCAGTTCTTC.

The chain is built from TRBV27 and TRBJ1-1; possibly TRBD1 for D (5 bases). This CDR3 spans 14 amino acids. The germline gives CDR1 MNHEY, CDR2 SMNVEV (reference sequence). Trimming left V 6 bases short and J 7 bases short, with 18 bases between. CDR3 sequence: CASSRRGVLGEAFF. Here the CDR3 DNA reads TGTGCCAGCAGCCGACGAGGGGTGTTGGGTGAAGCTTTCTTT.

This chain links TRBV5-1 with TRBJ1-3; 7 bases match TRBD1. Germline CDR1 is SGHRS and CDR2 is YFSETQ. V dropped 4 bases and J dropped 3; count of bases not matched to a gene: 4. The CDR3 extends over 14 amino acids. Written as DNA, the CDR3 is TGCGCCAGCAGCGGAACAGGGGTTGGAAACACCATATATTTT. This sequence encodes CASSGTGVGNTIYF.

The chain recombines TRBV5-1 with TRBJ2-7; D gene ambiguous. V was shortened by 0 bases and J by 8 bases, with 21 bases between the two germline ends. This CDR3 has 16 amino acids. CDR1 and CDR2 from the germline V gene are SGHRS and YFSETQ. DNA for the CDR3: TGCGCCAGCAGCTTGGGAGTTTCGTCCTTTACTACGCAGCAGTACTTC. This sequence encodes CASSLGVSSFTTQQYF.

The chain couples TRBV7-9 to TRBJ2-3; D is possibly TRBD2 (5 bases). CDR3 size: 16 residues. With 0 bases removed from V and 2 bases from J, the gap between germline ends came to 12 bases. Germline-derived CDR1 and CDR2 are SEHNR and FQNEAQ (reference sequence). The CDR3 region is CASSLAWTGYTDTQYF. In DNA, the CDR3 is TGTGCCAGCAGCTTAGCGTGGACTGGTTACACAGATACGCAGTATTTT. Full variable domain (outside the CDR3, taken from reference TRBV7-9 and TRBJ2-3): DTGVSQNPRHKITKRGQNVTFRCDPISEHNRLYWYRQTLGQGPEFLTYFQNEAQLEKSRLLSDRFSAERPKGSFSTLEIQRTEQGDSAMYLCASSLAWTGYTDTQYFGPGTRLTVL.

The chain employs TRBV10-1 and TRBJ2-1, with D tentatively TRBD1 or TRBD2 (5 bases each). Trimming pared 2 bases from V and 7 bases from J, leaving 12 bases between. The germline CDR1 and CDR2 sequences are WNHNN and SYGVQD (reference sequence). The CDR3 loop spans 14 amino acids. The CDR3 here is CASSEIGGSNEQFF. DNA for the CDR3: TGCGCCAGCAGTGAGATTGGGGGTTCGAATGAGCAGTTCTTC.

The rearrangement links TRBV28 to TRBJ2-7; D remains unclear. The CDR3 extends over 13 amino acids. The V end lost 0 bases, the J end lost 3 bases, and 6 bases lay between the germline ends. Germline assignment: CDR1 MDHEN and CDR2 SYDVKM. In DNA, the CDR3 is TGTGCCAGCAGTTTATGGGTCCACTACGAGCAGTACTTC. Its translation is CASSLWVHYEQYF. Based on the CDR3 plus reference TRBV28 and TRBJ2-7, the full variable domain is DVKVTQSSRYLVKRTGEKVFLECVQDMDHENMFWYRQDPGLGLRLIYFSYDVKMKEKGDIPEGYSVSREKKERFSLILESASTNQTSMYLCASSLWVHYEQYFGPGTRLTVT.

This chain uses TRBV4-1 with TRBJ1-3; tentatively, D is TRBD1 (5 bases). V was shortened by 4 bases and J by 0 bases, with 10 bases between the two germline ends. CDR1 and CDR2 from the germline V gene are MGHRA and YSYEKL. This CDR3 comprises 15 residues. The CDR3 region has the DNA TGCGCCAGCAGCCTCCGACAGAGCTCTGGAAACACCATATATTTT. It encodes CASSLRQSSGNTIYF.

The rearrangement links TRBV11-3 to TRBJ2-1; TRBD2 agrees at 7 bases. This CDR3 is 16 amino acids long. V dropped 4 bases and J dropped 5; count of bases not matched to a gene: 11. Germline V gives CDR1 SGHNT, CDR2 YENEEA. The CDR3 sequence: CASSSSSGVHHNEQFF. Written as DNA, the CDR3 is TGTGCCAGCAGCTCTTCTAGCGGTGTCCACCACAATGAGCAGTTCTTC.

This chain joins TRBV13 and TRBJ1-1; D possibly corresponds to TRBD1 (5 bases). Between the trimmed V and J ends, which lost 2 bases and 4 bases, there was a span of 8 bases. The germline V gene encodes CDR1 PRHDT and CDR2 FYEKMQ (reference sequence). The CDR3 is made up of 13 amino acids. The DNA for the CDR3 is TGTGCCAGCAGCTTAAGGGGCGGCACTGAAGCTTTCTTT. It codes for CASSLRGGTEAFF.

Written as DNA, the CDR3 is TGTGCCAGCAGCCCTCAGACATCCTCAAATGAAAAACTGTTTTTT. Translating gives CASSPQTSSNEKLFF. V gene TRBV9 combines with J gene TRBJ1-4; D not certain. Germline assignment: CDR1 SGDLS and CDR2 YYNGEE. The CDR3 is 15 residues long. V was shortened by 4 bases and J by 5 bases, with 15 bases between the two germline ends.

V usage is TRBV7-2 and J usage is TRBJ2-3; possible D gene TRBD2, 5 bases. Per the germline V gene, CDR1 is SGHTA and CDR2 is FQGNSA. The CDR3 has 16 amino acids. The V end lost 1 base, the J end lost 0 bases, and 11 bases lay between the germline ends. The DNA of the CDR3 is TGTGCCAGCAGCTTAGTGGTGGGAGTGAGCACAGATACGCAGTATTTT. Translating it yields CASSLVVGVSTDTQYF.

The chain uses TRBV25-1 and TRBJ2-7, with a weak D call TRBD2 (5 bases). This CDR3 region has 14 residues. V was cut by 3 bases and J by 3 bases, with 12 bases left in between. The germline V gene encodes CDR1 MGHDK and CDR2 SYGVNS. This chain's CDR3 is CASSDRTEDYEQYF. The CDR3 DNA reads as TGTGCCAGCAGTGACCGGACGGAGGACTACGAGCAGTACTTC.

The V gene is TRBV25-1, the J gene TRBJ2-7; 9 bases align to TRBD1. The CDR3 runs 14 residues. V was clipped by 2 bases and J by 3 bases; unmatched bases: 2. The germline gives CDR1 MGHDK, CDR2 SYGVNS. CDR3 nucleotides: TGTGCCAGCAGTGAAGACAGGGGGATCTACGAGCAGTACTTC. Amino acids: CASSEDRGIYEQYF.

The CDR3, as DNA: TGTGCCAGCAGTTTATTAATTCAGGGAGAGACTGAAGCTTTCTTT. Translated, it gives CASSLLIQGETEAFF. The gene calls are TRBV28 and TRBJ1-1, with D maybe TRBD1 (5 bases). CDR3 length: 15 amino acids. Germline loops: CDR1 MDHEN, CDR2 SYDVKM. Trimming cost V 1 base and J 5 bases, with 14 bases left between them.

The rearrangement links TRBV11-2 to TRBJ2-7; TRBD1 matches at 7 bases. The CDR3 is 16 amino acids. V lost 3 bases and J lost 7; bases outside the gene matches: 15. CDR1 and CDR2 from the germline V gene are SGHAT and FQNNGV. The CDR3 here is CASSLGNRGSFFEQYF. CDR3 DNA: TGTGCCAGCAGCTTGGGGAACAGGGGTTCTTTCTTTGAGCAGTACTTC.

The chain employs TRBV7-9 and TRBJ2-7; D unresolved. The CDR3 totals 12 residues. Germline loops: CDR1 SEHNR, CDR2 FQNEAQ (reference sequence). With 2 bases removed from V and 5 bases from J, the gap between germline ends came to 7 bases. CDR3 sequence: CASSLNPNEQYF. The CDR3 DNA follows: TGTGCCAGCAGCTTAAATCCTAACGAGCAGTACTTC.

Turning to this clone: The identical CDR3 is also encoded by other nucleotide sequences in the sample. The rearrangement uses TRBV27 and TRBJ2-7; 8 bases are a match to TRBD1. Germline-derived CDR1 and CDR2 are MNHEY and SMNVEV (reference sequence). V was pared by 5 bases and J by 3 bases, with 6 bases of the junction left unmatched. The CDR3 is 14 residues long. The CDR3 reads CASSLRTGSYEQYF. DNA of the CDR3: TGTGCCAGCAGTCTTCGGACAGGGAGCTACGAGCAGTACTTC.

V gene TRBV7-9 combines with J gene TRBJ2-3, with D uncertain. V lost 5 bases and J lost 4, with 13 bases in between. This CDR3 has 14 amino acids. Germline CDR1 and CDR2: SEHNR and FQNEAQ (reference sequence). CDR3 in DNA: TGTGCCAGCAGCCGAAAGGTTGGGCCAGATACGCAGTATTTT. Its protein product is CASSRKVGPDTQYF. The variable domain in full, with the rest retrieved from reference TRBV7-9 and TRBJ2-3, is DTGVSQNPRHKITKRGQNVTFRCDPISEHNRLYWYRQTLGQGPEFLTYFQNEAQLEKSRLLSDRFSAERPKGSFSTLEIQRTEQGDSAMYLCASSRKVGPDTQYFGPGTRLTVL.